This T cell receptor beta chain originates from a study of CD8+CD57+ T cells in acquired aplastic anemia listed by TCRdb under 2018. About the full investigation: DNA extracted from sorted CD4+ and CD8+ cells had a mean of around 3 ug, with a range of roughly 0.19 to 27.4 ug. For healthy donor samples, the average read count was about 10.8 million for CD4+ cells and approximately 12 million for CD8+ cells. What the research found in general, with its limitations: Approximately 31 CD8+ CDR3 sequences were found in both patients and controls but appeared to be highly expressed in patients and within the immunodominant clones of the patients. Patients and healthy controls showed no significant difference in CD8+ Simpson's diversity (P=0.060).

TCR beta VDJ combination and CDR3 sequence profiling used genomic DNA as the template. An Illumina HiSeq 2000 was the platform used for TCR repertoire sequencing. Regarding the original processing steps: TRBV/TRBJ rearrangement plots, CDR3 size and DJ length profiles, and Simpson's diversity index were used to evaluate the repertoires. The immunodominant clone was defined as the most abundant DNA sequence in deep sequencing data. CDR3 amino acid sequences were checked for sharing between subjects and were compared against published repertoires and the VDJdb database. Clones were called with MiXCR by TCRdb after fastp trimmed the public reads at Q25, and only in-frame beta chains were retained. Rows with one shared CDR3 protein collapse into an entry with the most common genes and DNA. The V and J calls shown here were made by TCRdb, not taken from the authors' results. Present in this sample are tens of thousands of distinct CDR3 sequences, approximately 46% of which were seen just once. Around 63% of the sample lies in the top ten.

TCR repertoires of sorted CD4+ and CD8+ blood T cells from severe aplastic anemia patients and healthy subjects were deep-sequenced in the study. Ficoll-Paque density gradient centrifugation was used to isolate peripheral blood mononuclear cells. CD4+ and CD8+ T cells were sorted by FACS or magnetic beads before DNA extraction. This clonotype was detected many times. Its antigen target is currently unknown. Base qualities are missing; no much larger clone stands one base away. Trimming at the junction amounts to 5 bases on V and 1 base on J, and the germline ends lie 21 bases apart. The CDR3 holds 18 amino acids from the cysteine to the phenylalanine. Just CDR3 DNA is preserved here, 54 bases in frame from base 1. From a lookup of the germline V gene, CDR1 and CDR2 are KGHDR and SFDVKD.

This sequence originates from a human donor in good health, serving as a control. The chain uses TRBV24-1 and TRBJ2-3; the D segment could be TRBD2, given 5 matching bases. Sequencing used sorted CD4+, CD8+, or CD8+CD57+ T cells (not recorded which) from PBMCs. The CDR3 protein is CATSGWADTPEGTDTQYF. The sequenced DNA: TGTGCCACCAGTGGATGGGCAGACACACCGGAGGGCACAGATACGCAGTATTTT.